This T cell receptor (beta chain) was sequenced in a study of T cell repertoires in cytomegalovirus infection. The wider study: Indicated by public TCR beta signatures were CMV infection and matching HLA type. The study's findings and limits: The cumulative frequency of public TCR beta families identified carriers of CMV plus the relevant HLA. Dominating the ex vivo response were TCR beta clonotypes that were CMV-specific and HLA-C-restricted.

The V end was cut by 5 bases, the J end by 0 bases, with 13 bases between. Germline CDR1 reads LNHDA; CDR2 reads SQIVND (reference sequence). CDR3 length equals 15 residues. This clonotype was recorded many times. Its specificity is not known. In TCRdb, the reads were re-called with MiXCR into one record per CDR3 protein. Here the sample spans around 300,000 distinct CDR3 sequences, 22% being singletons. The V gene is TRBV19, the J gene TRBJ1-1; TRBD1 might be the D (5 bases). Sequences were derived from cultured PBMCs, sampled from culture after CMV antigen stimulation. This TCR derives from a human donor in good health (CMV status not recorded). Some clones in this sample may be carry-over from other donors' samples. Here the CDR3 DNA reads TGTGCCAGTAGTGGATACAGGAGCATGAACACTGAAGCTTTCTTT. Protein product: CASSGYRSMNTEAFF.